The 4 T cell receptor beta chains presented below share a single source sample, sequenced in a study of blood T cell repertoires in COVID-19 (dated by TCRdb to about 2020). The library was built by means of the immunoSEQ multiplex PCR assay. This is the immuneACCESS table as TCRdb keeps it, with only in-frame sequences that have V and J called. A part of the clones is gone; compared with another copy, unresolved V genes explain less than half, and the rest is unexplained. This sample lists 55,000 or so clones; over 70% were detected once. The ten largest clones add up to 3% to 3.5% of the sample. Sequenced: peripheral blood. Receptor source: a man aged 55 to 69 with acute or convalescent COVID-19.

The chain employs TRBV6-6 and TRBJ1-2, with D hard to call. CDR3 length: 14 amino acids. V was trimmed by 6 bases and J by 5 bases, leaving 16 bases between them. Germline CDR1 MNHNY, CDR2 SVGAGI (reference sequence). The DNA of the CDR3 is TGTGCCAGCAGCGACCCGGAGGACGCGTATGGCTACACCTTC. Residues: CASSDPEDAYGYTF.

This sequence joins TRBV5-5 and TRBJ1-1, with D possibly matching TRBD1 (5 bases). This CDR3 has 12 residues. Per the germline V gene, CDR1 is SGHKS and CDR2 is YYEKEE (reference sequence). V was cut by 4 bases and J by 8 bases, with 12 bases left in between. CDR3 protein: CASSRRGNEAFF. The CDR3 DNA sequence: TGTGCCAGCAGCCGGCGGGGGAACGAAGCTTTCTTT.

The gene calls are TRBV13 and TRBJ1-5; D is perhaps TRBD1 (6 bases). The CDR3 is 15 amino acids. Germline values: CDR1 PRHDT, CDR2 FYEKMQ (reference sequence). Trimming took off 0 bases at V and 0 bases at J, with 6 bases between the two ends. The CDR3 DNA reads as TGTGCCAGCAGCTTAGGGGGACATAGCAATCAGCCCCAGCATTTT. Amino acids: CASSLGGHSNQPQHF.

This clone showed up just once. The rearrangement links TRBV10-3 to TRBJ1-3, with D perhaps matching TRBD1 (5 bases). V shed 3 bases and J shed 3 bases, with 15 bases lying between them. Looked up from germline, CDR1 is ENHRY and CDR2 is SYGVKD. CDR3 length equals 16 residues. The CDR3 sequence is CAISERQIQLGNTIYF. As DNA, the CDR3 is TGTGCCATCAGTGAACGACAGATTCAGCTTGGAAACACCATATATTTT.